Following are 20 T cell receptor beta chains from one sample sequenced in a study of blood T cell repertoires in COVID-19. Clones were read by immunoSEQ multiplex PCR, and TCRdb kept only the in-frame ones, dropping some. The sample lists 200,000 to 250,000 clones; approximately 85% were seen once. The sample consisted of peripheral blood. These receptors were collected from a woman in her 70s with COVID-19, enrolled during active disease.

The V gene is TRBV5-4, the J gene TRBJ2-2; no reliable D call. CDR3 length: 16 residues. Germline values: CDR1 SGHNT, CDR2 YYREEE (reference sequence). The V gene lost 1 base and the J gene lost 0 bases, with 10 bases spanning the gap. The CDR3 DNA is TGTGCCAGCAGCTTGTTGTCGGTCGCGAACACCGGGGAGCTGTTTTTT. Protein sequence: CASSLLSVANTGELFF.

In this sample, this clone turned up a few times. The chain is built from TRBV6-5 and TRBJ1-1; 7 bases are shared with TRBD1. Germline V gene data show CDR1 as MNHEY and CDR2 as SVGAGI. This CDR3 has 14 amino acids. The J segment lost 2 bases and the V segment lost 5 bases, leaving 5 bases of the junction unmatched. The CDR3 nucleotides read TGTGCCAGCAGTAGGACAGGAGTTAACACTGAAGCTTTCTTT. Translated: CASSRTGVNTEAFF.

The chain is built from TRBV7-3 and TRBJ2-1, with TRBD1 identical over 9 bases. The germline V gene has CDR1 SGHTA and CDR2 FQGTGA. CDR3 size: 13 residues. Trimming took 5 bases from V and 8 from J; bases not matched to a gene: 4. CDR3 amino acids: CASSTRTGDEQFF. The CDR3 DNA is TGTGCCAGCAGCACCCGGACAGGGGATGAGCAGTTCTTC. Looking up the rest from reference TRBV7-3 and TRBJ2-1 gives the full variable domain: GAGVSQTPSNKVTEKGKYVELRCDPISGHTALYWYRQSLGQGPEFLIYFQGTGAADDSGLPNDRFFAVRPEGSVSTLKIQRTERGDSAVYLCASSTRTGDEQFFGPGTRLTVL.

The chain couples TRBV3-1 (or the pseudogene TRBV3-2) to TRBJ1-1; 7 bases are a match to TRBD1. The germline V gene has CDR1 LGHDT and CDR2 YNNKEL (reference sequence). The CDR3 contains 15 residues. V trimming: 1 base; J trimming: 8 bases; junction bases outside the gene matches: 10. The CDR3 protein is CASSQGMGQRIEAFF. CDR3 bases: TGTGCCAGCAGCCAAGGAATGGGACAGAGGATAGAAGCTTTCTTT.

The J gene is TRBJ1-6, the V gene TRBV7-2, with D hard to call. Germline loops: CDR1 SGHTA, CDR2 FQGNSA. Trimming stripped 5 bases from V and 3 bases from J, with 5 bases between. The CDR3 extends over 13 amino acids. CDR3 loop: CASSQNYNSPLHF. The CDR3 coding sequence is TGTGCCAGCAGCCAGAACTATAATTCACCCCTCCACTTT. Complete variable domain (other parts from reference TRBV7-2 and TRBJ1-6): GAGVSQSPSNKVTEKGKDVELRCDPISGHTALYWYRQSLGQGLEFLIYFQGNSAPDKSGLPSDRFSAERTGGSVSTLTIQRTQQEDSAVYLCASSQNYNSPLHFGNGTRLTVT.

V is TRBV9 and J is TRBJ2-6; no clear D. V was trimmed by 3 bases and J by 0 bases, leaving 10 bases between them. Germline values: CDR1 SGDLS, CDR2 YYNGEE. The CDR3 is 16 residues long. CDR3 sequence: CASSALVSSGANVLTF. As DNA, the CDR3 is TGTGCCAGCAGCGCCCTCGTTAGCTCTGGGGCCAACGTCCTGACTTTC.

The V call is TRBV6-5, the J call TRBJ2-7; 9 bases fit TRBD1. Germline CDR1 MNHEY, CDR2 SVGAGI. The CDR3 contains 14 residues. The J segment lost 7 bases and the V segment lost 11 bases, leaving 15 bases of the junction unmatched. CDR3 sequence reads: CARVDRGGLKEQYF. CDR3 DNA: TGTGCCCGCGTGGACAGGGGAGGGCTAAAGGAGCAGTACTTC.

The chain links TRBV6-1 to TRBJ2-7, with D possibly matching TRBD2 (5 bases). CDR1 and CDR2 from the germline V gene are MNHNS and SASEGT. The CDR3 extends over 16 amino acids. V was cut by 1 base and J by 0 bases, with 13 bases left in between. The CDR3 is CASSEGPNRGSYEQYF. The CDR3 nucleotides read TGTGCCAGCAGTGAAGGGCCCAATCGGGGCTCCTACGAGCAGTACTTC.

This chain joins TRBV7-2 and TRBJ1-5; D call uncertain. Germline lookup yields CDR1 SGHTA and CDR2 FQGNSA. Trimming removed 0 bases at V and 0 bases at J, with 9 bases between. The CDR3 is 16 amino acids. The chain's CDR3 is CASSLALTPSNQPQHF. The CDR3 region has the DNA TGTGCCAGCAGCTTAGCGCTAACGCCTAGCAATCAGCCCCAGCATTTT.

The rearrangement links TRBV6-5 to TRBJ1-2, with D unclear. Germline V gives CDR1 MNHEY, CDR2 SVGAGI. The CDR3 sequence is 15 residues long. V lost 4 bases and J 3 bases, leaving 15 bases between the germline ends. The CDR3 region is CASSSGGPRDYGYTF. CDR3 in DNA: TGTGCCAGCAGTTCCGGAGGGCCCCGTGACTATGGCTACACCTTC.

V is TRBV7-2 and J is TRBJ2-6; TRBD1 matches at 9 bases. The CDR3 runs to 16 residues. The V and J ends lost 8 bases and 1 base, in that order; junction bases with no gene match: 6. Germline lookup yields CDR1 SGHTA and CDR2 FQGNSA. The CDR3, as DNA: TGTGCCAGCTCCCGGGACAGGGTATCTGGGGCCAACGTCCTGACTTTC. This sequence encodes CASSRDRVSGANVLTF.

V gene TRBV7-2 combines with J gene TRBJ1-6; TRBD1 aligns across 8 bases. CDR3 length equals 17 residues. V dropped 3 bases and J dropped 10; count of bases not matched to a gene: 14. CDR1 is SGHTA and CDR2 is FQGNSA in the germline V gene. CDR3 sequence: CASSFPTGQVRQSPLHF. CDR3 in DNA: TGTGCCAGCAGCTTCCCGACGGGACAGGTTAGGCAATCACCCCTCCACTTT.

The sample holds a few counts of this clone. This chain joins TRBV5-6 and TRBJ2-3; 7 nucleotides match TRBD1. V was clipped by 6 bases and J by 0 bases; unmatched bases: 10. Germline loops: CDR1 SGHDT, CDR2 YYEEEE. CDR3 size: 16 residues. As DNA, the CDR3 is TGTGCCAGCACCACGGACAGGATTTTAAGCACAGATACGCAGTATTTT. It codes for CASTTDRILSTDTQYF.

This clone was observed a few times. The chain recombines TRBV12-5 with TRBJ2-1; D is perhaps TRBD1 (7 bases). The length of the CDR3 is 17 residues. Trimming stripped 0 bases from V and 8 bases from J, with 20 bases between. Germline CDR1 is LGHNT and CDR2 is FRNRAP. The CDR3 loop reads CASGLVRARGTEDEQFF. CDR3 nucleotides: TGTGCTAGTGGTTTGGTCCGAGCCCGGGGGACAGAGGATGAGCAGTTCTTC.

The rearrangement joins TRBV18 to TRBJ1-1; no reliable D call. Germline values: CDR1 KGHSH, CDR2 LQKENI. CDR3 length: 16 amino acids. V dropped 0 bases and J dropped 1 base, with 12 bases sitting between them. CDR3 residues: CASSPPGSQANTEAFF. The CDR3 bases are TGTGCCAGCTCACCACCGGGCAGCCAAGCGAACACTGAAGCTTTCTTT.

The chain is built from TRBV19 and TRBJ1-1, with D maybe TRBD1 (5 bases). Trimming took 3 bases from V and 4 from J, leaving 9 bases between them. Germline loops: CDR1 LNHDA, CDR2 SQIVND (reference sequence). This CDR3 region has 13 residues. The CDR3 loop reads CASSIEGATEAFF. CDR3 nucleotide sequence: TGTGCCAGTAGTATTGAAGGGGCCACTGAAGCTTTCTTT.

V usage is TRBV7-2 and J usage is TRBJ2-6, with TRBD2 matching 7 bases. This CDR3 contains 17 residues. Germline V gene lookup returns CDR1 SGHTA and CDR2 FQGNSA. V lost 2 bases, J lost 0 bases, and 4 bases stayed unmatched. The CDR3 nucleotides read TGTGCCAGCAGCTTATCCTGGGGGGGCTCTGGGGCCAACGTCCTGACTTTC. Protein: CASSLSWGGSGANVLTF. Full variable domain (outside the CDR3, taken from reference TRBV7-2 and TRBJ2-6): GAGVSQSPSNKVTEKGKDVELRCDPISGHTALYWYRQSLGQGLEFLIYFQGNSAPDKSGLPSDRFSAERTGGSVSTLTIQRTQQEDSAVYLCASSLSWGGSGANVLTFGAGSRLTVL.

The chain links TRBV19 to TRBJ1-1; perhaps TRBD1 as D (5 bases). The V gene lost 2 bases and the J gene lost 4 bases, with 11 bases spanning the gap. Germline loops: CDR1 LNHDA, CDR2 SQIVND (reference sequence). The CDR3 is 14 residues long. The CDR3 is CASSITTATTEAFF. The CDR3 coding sequence is TGTGCCAGTAGTATAACGACAGCCACCACTGAAGCTTTCTTT.

The chain joins TRBV9 to TRBJ2-3, with TRBD2 matching over 7 bases. Germline CDR1 reads SGDLS; CDR2 reads YYNGEE. The CDR3 is made up of 15 amino acids. Trimming cost V 2 bases and J 3 bases; bases outside gene matches: 6. The CDR3 sequence: CASSVGGSRTDTQYF. The CDR3 nucleotides are TGTGCCAGCAGCGTCGGCGGGAGTAGAACAGATACGCAGTATTTT.

The V and J genes are TRBV13 and TRBJ2-5; the D gene is possibly TRBD1 (5 bases). Germline lookup yields CDR1 PRHDT and CDR2 FYEKMQ (reference sequence). The CDR3 consists of 13 residues. Between the trimmed V and J ends, which lost 5 bases and 7 bases, there was a span of 14 bases. CDR3 amino acids: CASSPWTQGTQYF. CDR3 in DNA: TGTGCCAGCAGCCCATGGACCCAGGGGACCCAGTACTTC.